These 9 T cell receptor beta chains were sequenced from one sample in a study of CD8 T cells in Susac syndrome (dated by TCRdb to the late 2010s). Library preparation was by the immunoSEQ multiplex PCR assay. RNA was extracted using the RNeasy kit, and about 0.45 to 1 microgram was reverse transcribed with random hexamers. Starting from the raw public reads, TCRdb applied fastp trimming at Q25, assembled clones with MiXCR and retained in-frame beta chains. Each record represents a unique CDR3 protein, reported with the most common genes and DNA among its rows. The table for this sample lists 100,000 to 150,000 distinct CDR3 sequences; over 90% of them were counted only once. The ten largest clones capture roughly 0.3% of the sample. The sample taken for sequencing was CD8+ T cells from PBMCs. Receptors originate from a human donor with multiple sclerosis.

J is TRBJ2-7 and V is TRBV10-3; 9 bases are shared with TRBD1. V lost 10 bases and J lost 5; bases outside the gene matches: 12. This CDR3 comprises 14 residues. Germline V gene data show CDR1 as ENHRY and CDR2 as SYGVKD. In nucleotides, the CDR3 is TGTGCCACCCGTACCGGGACAGGGTTCGACGAGCAGTACGTC. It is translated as CATRTGTGFDEQYV.

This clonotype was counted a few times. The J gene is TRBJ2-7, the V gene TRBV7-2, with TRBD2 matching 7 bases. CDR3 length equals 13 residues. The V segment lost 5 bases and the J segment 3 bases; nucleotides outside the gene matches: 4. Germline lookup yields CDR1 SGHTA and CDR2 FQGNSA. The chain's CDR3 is CASSPRGFYEQYV. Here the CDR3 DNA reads TGTGCCAGCAGCCCGCGGGGGTTCTACGAGCAGTACGTC.

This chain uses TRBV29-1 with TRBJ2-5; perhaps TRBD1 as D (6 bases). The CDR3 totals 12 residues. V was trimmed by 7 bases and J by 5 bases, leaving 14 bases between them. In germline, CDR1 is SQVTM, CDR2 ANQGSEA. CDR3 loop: CSGRGGRETQYF. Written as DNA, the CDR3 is TGCAGCGGGAGAGGGGGTAGGGAGACCCAGTACTTC.

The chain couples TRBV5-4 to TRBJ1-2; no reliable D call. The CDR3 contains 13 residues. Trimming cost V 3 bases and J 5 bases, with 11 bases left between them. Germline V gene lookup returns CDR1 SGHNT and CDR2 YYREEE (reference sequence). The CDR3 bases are TGTGCCAGCAGCTGGAACTCGGGATATGGCTACACCTTC. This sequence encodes CASSWNSGYGYTF.

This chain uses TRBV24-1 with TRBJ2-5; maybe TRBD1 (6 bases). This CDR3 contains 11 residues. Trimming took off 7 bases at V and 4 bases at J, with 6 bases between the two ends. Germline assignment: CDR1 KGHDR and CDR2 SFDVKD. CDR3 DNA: TGTGCCACCAGAGGGGGAGAGACCCAGTACTTC. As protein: CATRGGETQYF.

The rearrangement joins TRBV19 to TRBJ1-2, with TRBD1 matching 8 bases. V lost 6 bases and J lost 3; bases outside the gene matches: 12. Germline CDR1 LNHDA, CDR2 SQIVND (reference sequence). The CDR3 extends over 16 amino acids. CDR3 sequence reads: CASRYGGRGLHYGYTF. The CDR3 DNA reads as TGTGCCAGTAGATACGGGGGCAGGGGGCTTCACTATGGCTACACCTTC.

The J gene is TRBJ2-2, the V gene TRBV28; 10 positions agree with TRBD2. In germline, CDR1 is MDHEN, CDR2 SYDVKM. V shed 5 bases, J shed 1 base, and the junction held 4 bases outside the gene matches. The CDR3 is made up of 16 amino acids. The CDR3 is CASSRERGGNTGELFF. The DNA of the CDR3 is TGTGCCAGCAGTCGTGAGCGGGGGGGGAACACCGGGGAGCTGTTTTTT. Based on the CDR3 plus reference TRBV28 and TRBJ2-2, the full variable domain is DVKVTQSSRYLVKRTGEKVFLECVQDMDHENMFWYRQDPGLGLRLIYFSYDVKMKEKGDIPEGYSVSREKKERFSLILESASTNQTSMYLCASSRERGGNTGELFFGEGSRLTVL.

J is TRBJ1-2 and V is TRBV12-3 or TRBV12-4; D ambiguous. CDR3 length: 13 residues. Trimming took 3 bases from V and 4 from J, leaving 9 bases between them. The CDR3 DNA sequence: TGTGCCAGCAGTTTTTTACGCGGCTATGGCTACACCTTC. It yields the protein CASSFLRGYGYTF.

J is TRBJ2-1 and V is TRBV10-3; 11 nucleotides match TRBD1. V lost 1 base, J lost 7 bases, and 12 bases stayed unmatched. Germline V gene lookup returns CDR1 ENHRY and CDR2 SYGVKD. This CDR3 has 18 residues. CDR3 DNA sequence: TGTGCCATCAGTGAGTTCAACGTCAGGGACAGGGGGAGGAATGAGCAGTTCTTC. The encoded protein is CAISEFNVRDRGRNEQFF.